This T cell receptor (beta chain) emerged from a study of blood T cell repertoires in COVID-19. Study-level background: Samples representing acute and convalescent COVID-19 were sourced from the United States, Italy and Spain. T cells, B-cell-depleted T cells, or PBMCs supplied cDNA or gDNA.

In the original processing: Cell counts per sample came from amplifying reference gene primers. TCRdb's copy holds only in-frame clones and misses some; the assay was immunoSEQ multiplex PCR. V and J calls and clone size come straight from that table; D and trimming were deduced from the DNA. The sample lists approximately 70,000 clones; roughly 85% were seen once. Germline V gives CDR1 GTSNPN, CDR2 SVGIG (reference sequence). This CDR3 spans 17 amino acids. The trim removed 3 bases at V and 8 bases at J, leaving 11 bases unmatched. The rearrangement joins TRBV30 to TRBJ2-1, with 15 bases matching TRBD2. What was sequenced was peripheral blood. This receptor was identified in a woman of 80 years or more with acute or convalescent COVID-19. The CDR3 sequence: CAWSRRTSGGALHEQFF. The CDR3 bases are TGTGCCTGGAGCCGGAGGACTAGCGGGGGGGCCCTCCATGAGCAGTTCTTC.